The entry below describes one T cell receptor (beta chain). The record originates from a study of OX40 agonist ivuxolimab in advanced cancers. Study context: Patients received the agonistic anti-OX40 (CD134) antibody ivuxolimab.

Libraries were prepared by immunoSEQ multiplex PCR; TCRdb keeps only in-frame clonotypes and omits some of them. The table lists some 77,000 clones, more than 75% of them singletons. The sample here was CD4+ or CD8+ T cells sorted from blood, taken in a trial of the OX40 agonist ivuxolimab. This receptor was identified in an adult with an advanced solid tumor such as melanoma, head and neck, liver or kidney cancer.

The CDR3 sequence: CASRWTGSTGANVLTF. DNA for the CDR3: TGCGCCAGCAGATGGACAGGCTCGACTGGGGCCAACGTCCTGACTTTC. This rearrangement joins TRBV5-1 to TRBJ2-6; TRBD1 aligns across 7 bases. With 5 bases clipped from V and 2 bases from J, the junction kept 7 bases outside the gene matches. The CDR3 contains 16 residues. Germline V gives CDR1 SGHRS, CDR2 YFSETQ.